This TCR beta chain appears in the sequencing data of a study of identical twins. Notes on the study in general: The abundant beta clonotypes from cord blood had fewer insertions, and memory repertoires had none of this. Models underestimated how often monozygotic twins shared out-of-frame TCR alpha.

Worth noting for this clonotype: What it binds is not known.

A universal primer site was created by template switching, with the cDNA bearing unique molecular identifiers. TCRdb re-derived calls from the 5' RACE reads in MiXCR, one entry per CDR3 protein. In the table there are roughly 1.6 million distinct CDR3 sequences, less than 40% of which are singletons. Germline V gives CDR1 LGHNA, CDR2 YNFKEQ. V lost 0 bases to trimming and J lost 0 bases; unmatched junction nucleotides: 10. This CDR3 spans 19 amino acids. The sequenced sample consisted of cord blood. This TCR was recovered from a newborn girl in good health. The chain is built from TRBV4-2 and TRBJ1-4; 7 positions match TRBD1. In DNA form, the CDR3 reads TGTGCCAGCAGCCAAGATTTAAGGACAGGCGGCACAACTAATGAAAAACTGTTTTTT. This gives the protein CASSQDLRTGGTTNEKLFF.